This T cell receptor beta chain was sequenced in a study of Ad26.COV2.S vaccination and SARS-CoV-2 variants. Whole-study results and caveats: A substantial breadth of spike-specific CD8+ and CD4+ T cell responses after vaccination has been reported. Total T cell responses may have been underestimated by the TCR breadth and depth analyses. Vaccine and placebo recipients had similar non-spike TCR breadth. Recipients given vaccine exceeded placebo recipients in spike-specific TCR breadth.

Per the germline V gene, CDR1 is SGHTA and CDR2 is FQGNSA. Trimming left V 1 base short and J 4 bases short, with 13 bases between. This CDR3 is built from 15 residues. Produced via immunoSEQ multiplex PCR; TCRdb's table is partial and in-frame only. The table has about 350,000 clones, about 90% seen once. Comment on this clone: Its matching antigen is unknown.

The sequencing here drew on peripheral blood, taken after recovery from COVID-19. The receptor was isolated from a human donor who had recovered from COVID-19. The gene calls are TRBV7-2 and TRBJ2-5, with D possibly being TRBD2 (6 bases). CDR3 coding DNA: TGTGCCAGCAGCTTAGTGGCGGGGAACGGAGAGACCCAGTACTTC. Its translation is CASSLVAGNGETQYF.